This TCR beta chain came from a study of T cells after posttransplantation cyclophosphamide. With 5 bases clipped from V and 4 bases from J, the junction kept 11 bases outside the gene matches. Germline V gene data show CDR1 as SEHNR and CDR2 as FQNEAQ (reference sequence). This CDR3 region has 16 residues. Assay used: immunoSEQ multiplex PCR; TCRdb lists only in-frame clones, some missing. The sample includes 9,700 or so clones, more than 80% seen only once; the top ten take under 5.5%. Controls had myeloablative marrow grafts with methotrexate and calcineurin inhibitor, sampled at 1 year. The sequence came from a male patient aged 45-59 years who received an allogeneic stem cell transplant from an unrelated donor, was CMV-positive, and had chronic GVHD only. The graft donor may account for some of the T cells. The sequenced sample was PBMCs, obtained 430 to 450 days after allogeneic stem cell transplant with calcineurin inhibitor and methotrexate. The genes are TRBV7-9 and TRBJ2-5; 9 positions agree with TRBD2. CDR3 amino acids: CASSQGLNSGRETQYF. In DNA form, the CDR3 reads TGTGCCAGCAGCCAGGGTTTGAATAGCGGGAGAGAGACCCAGTACTTC.